One sample yielded the 21 T cell receptor beta chains listed below, sequenced in a study of graft-versus-host responses after intestinal transplantation. Clones were read by immunoSEQ multiplex PCR, and TCRdb kept only the in-frame ones, dropping some. The sample has 84,000 or so clones, around 87% seen once. These receptors' targets are unknown. Sequenced material: unstimulated CD8+ T cells sorted from spleen or lymph node cells, taken before transplant. These receptors originate from a human donor who was the organ donor for an intestinal transplant.

This clone was detected only once. The chain combines TRBV28 with TRBJ2-7, with no clear D. The V end was cut by 4 bases, the J end by 0 bases, with 7 bases between. From germline, CDR1 is MDHEN and CDR2 SYDVKM. This CDR3 is built from 13 residues. The CDR3 region has the DNA TGTGCCAGCAGTTACGGATCCTCCTACGAGCAGTACTTC. It yields the protein CASSYGSSYEQYF.

The genes are TRBV7-9 and TRBJ2-5; no reliable D call. V was pared by 2 bases and J by 5 bases, with 15 bases between. Germline lookup yields CDR1 SEHNR and CDR2 FQNEAQ (reference sequence). CDR3 length equals 15 residues. DNA of the CDR3: TGTGCCAGCAGCTTATATCTCTTGGGTTTCGAGACCCAGTACTTC. It specifies CASSLYLLGFETQYF.

In this sample, this clone turned up once. This chain links TRBV5-1 with TRBJ2-2, with D perhaps assigned TRBD1 or TRBD2 (5 bases each). V was clipped by 2 bases and J by 4 bases, with 15 bases between them. The CDR3 sequence is 16 residues long. Germline CDR1 reads SGHRS; CDR2 reads YFSETQ. The CDR3 reads CASSFPRAGRTGELFF. The CDR3 DNA is TGCGCCAGCAGCTTTCCCAGGGCGGGTCGCACCGGGGAGCTGTTTTTT. The variable domain in full, completed from reference TRBV5-1 and TRBJ2-2, reads KAGVTQTPRYLIKTRGQQVTLSCSPISGHRSVSWYQQTPGQGLQFLFEYFSETQRNKGNFPGRFSGRQFSNSRSEMNVSTLELGDSALYLCASSFPRAGRTGELFFGEGSRLTVL.

The chain employs TRBV19 and TRBJ1-2; D may be TRBD1 (5 bases). The CDR3 is 19 amino acids. CDR1 and CDR2 (germline): LNHDA, SQIVND (reference sequence). Between the trimmed V and J ends, which lost 4 bases and 0 bases, there was a span of 24 bases. The CDR3 sequence: CASSTTIGEALNSNYGYTF. CDR3 bases: TGTGCCAGTAGTACGACGATAGGGGAGGCCCTCAACTCTAACTATGGCTACACCTTC.

J is TRBJ2-2 and V is TRBV6-5, with D unclear. Germline values: CDR1 MNHEY, CDR2 SVGAGI. The CDR3 contains 14 residues. Trimming removed 0 bases from V and 2 bases from J, with 4 bases in between. For the CDR3, the DNA is TGTGCCAGCAGTTACTCTAGCAACACCGGGGAGCTGTTTTTT. This translates into CASSYSSNTGELFF.

V is TRBV6-1 and J is TRBJ2-7; a weak D match, TRBD1 (6 bases). V dropped 0 bases and J dropped 7 bases, with 13 bases sitting between them. The CDR3 spans 14 residues. Germline-derived CDR1 and CDR2 are MNHNS and SASEGT. The CDR3 nucleotides read TGTGCCAGCAGTGAAGCGCCTCGGGGACAAGAGCAGTACTTC. Residues: CASSEAPRGQEQYF.

The V call is TRBV4-1, the J call TRBJ1-3; possible D gene TRBD1, 5 bases. The CDR3 runs 17 residues. V lost 4 bases and J 0 bases, leaving 16 bases between the germline ends. Germline V gene sequence: CDR1 MGHRA, CDR2 YSYEKL. CDR3 nucleotide sequence: TGCGCCAGCAGCCCGGGACCCCTATCCAGCTCTGGAAACACCATATATTTT. Residues: CASSPGPLSSSGNTIYF.

J is TRBJ1-4 and V is TRBV9; weak D call: TRBD1 (6 bases). Germline-derived CDR1 and CDR2 are SGDLS and YYNGEE. The CDR3 length is 12 residues. Trimming pared 3 bases from V and 11 bases from J, leaving 11 bases between. This CDR3 reads CASSGGGGKLFF. The DNA of the CDR3 is TGTGCCAGCAGCGGCGGAGGGGGGAAACTGTTTTTT.

The chain uses TRBV4-1 and TRBJ1-6; tentatively, D is TRBD1 (5 bases). This CDR3 region has 18 residues. Deletions cut 2 bases from V and 0 bases from J, with 14 bases between. Looked up from germline, CDR1 is MGHRA and CDR2 is YSYEKL. The CDR3 DNA reads as TGCGCCAGCAGCCAAAGAGACAGTCTGAGCTCCTATAATTCACCCCTCCACTTT. Translating gives CASSQRDSLSSYNSPLHF.

The V call is TRBV10-3, the J call TRBJ2-7; 7 positions match TRBD1. The CDR3 runs 13 residues. Germline CDR1 and CDR2: ENHRY and SYGVKD. V lost 11 bases to trimming and J lost 3 bases; unmatched junction nucleotides: 10. The CDR3 region is CAAKGGPFYEQYF. CDR3 sequence (DNA): TGTGCCGCAAAAGGGGGCCCTTTCTACGAGCAGTACTTC.

The V gene is TRBV29-1, the J gene TRBJ1-1; 8 bases are shared with TRBD1. V was pared by 5 bases and J by 1 base, with 9 bases of the junction left unmatched. Germline V gene sequence: CDR1 SQVTM, CDR2 ANQGSEA. The CDR3 runs 15 residues. This CDR3 is CSVPDLDRGNTEAFF. In nucleotides, the CDR3 is TGCAGCGTTCCAGACCTCGACAGGGGGAACACTGAAGCTTTCTTT.

The V gene is TRBV7-2, the J gene TRBJ2-1; the D gene is possibly TRBD2 (7 bases). V dropped 4 bases and J dropped 5 bases, with 15 bases sitting between them. This CDR3 is 15 amino acids long. Germline V CDR1 and CDR2: SGHTA, FQGNSA. The CDR3 DNA reads as TGTGCCAGCAGCTCCTCCGGGGGGCTTAACAATGAGCAGTTCTTC. Translation gives CASSSSGGLNNEQFF.

This clone has only a few counts. J is TRBJ2-3 and V is TRBV5-1; no reliable D call. From germline, CDR1 is SGHRS and CDR2 YFSETQ. The CDR3 is 18 amino acids. V was shortened by 0 bases and J by 2 bases, with 19 bases between the two germline ends. CDR3 in DNA: TGCGCCAGCAGCTTGGCCGGGTTTCCCGACGGCACCACAGATACGCAGTATTTT. Its protein is CASSLAGFPDGTTDTQYF.

The table lists this clone with a count of one. The V call is TRBV7-9, the J call TRBJ1-1; D not certain. Germline CDR1 SEHNR, CDR2 FQNEAQ (reference sequence). Trimming took 0 bases from V and 7 from J, leaving 6 bases between them. CDR3 length: 12 residues. The CDR3 region has the DNA TGTGCCAGCAGCTTAGCGGCAGATGAAGCTTTCTTT. This codes for CASSLAADEAFF.

V and J are TRBV6-4 and TRBJ1-1; D is uncertain. V lost 6 bases to trimming and J lost 1 base, with 18 bases between them. The CDR3 consists of 16 residues. Germline CDR1 reads MRHNA; CDR2 reads SNTAGT. CDR3 coding DNA: TGTGCCAGCAGGACTGAGGCGGGCCCAACGAACACTGAAGCTTTCTTT. It specifies CASRTEAGPTNTEAFF.

The chain carries TRBV25-1 and TRBJ2-7, with D possibly being TRBD1 (6 bases). The CDR3 length is 14 residues. The germline CDR1 and CDR2 sequences are MGHDK and SYGVNS. V gave up 10 bases and J gave up 5 bases, with 21 bases separating them. CDR3 region: CATRTNRELDEQYF. Here the CDR3 DNA reads TGTGCCACCCGAACGAACAGGGAACTCGACGAGCAGTACTTC.

J is TRBJ1-1 and V is TRBV29-1, with D possibly TRBD1 on 6 matching bases. CDR3 length equals 16 residues. Trimming took off 0 bases at V and 0 bases at J, with 14 bases between the two ends. Per the germline V gene, CDR1 is SQVTM and CDR2 is ANQGSEA. In nucleotides, the CDR3 is TGCAGCGTTGAAGACTGGCTGGACAGATTGAACACTGAAGCTTTCTTT. This encodes CSVEDWLDRLNTEAFF.

This clone has more than one count but fewer than ten. This rearrangement joins TRBV9 to TRBJ1-2, with D possibly TRBD1 on 5 matching bases. Germline V lookup: CDR1 SGDLS, CDR2 YYNGEE. The CDR3 is 16 amino acids. V lost 3 bases and J 7 bases, leaving 22 bases between the germline ends. The CDR3 DNA follows: TGTGCCAGCAGCGAGGCCCGCCGGGGGTCCTCGTTTGGCTACACCTTC. Translating gives CASSEARRGSSFGYTF.

The chain is built from TRBV30 and TRBJ1-4; D gene ambiguous. Per the germline V gene, CDR1 is GTSNPN and CDR2 is SVGIG (reference sequence). V lost 5 bases and J 8 bases, leaving 6 bases between the germline ends. The CDR3 runs to 10 residues. The DNA for the CDR3 is TGTGCCTGGGAGGGAGAAAAACTGTTTTTT. As protein: CAWEGEKLFF.

The rearrangement links TRBV4-1 to TRBJ2-4; 9 nucleotides align to TRBD1. This CDR3 region has 14 residues. Trimming at V came to 1 base and at J to 9 bases, leaving 4 bases not matched to a gene. Looked up from germline, CDR1 is MGHRA and CDR2 is YSYEKL. CDR3 region: CASSQGTGVGIQYF. CDR3 DNA: TGCGCCAGCAGCCAAGGGACAGGGGTGGGCATTCAGTACTTC.

This clone has a single count. The chain recombines TRBV27 with TRBJ1-5, with D unresolved. In germline, CDR1 is MNHEY, CDR2 SMNVEV (reference sequence). This CDR3 region has 11 residues. Trimming removed 8 bases at V and 1 base at J, with 3 bases between. This chain's CDR3 is CASGSNQPQHF. DNA of the CDR3: TGTGCCAGCGGGAGCAATCAGCCCCAGCATTTT.